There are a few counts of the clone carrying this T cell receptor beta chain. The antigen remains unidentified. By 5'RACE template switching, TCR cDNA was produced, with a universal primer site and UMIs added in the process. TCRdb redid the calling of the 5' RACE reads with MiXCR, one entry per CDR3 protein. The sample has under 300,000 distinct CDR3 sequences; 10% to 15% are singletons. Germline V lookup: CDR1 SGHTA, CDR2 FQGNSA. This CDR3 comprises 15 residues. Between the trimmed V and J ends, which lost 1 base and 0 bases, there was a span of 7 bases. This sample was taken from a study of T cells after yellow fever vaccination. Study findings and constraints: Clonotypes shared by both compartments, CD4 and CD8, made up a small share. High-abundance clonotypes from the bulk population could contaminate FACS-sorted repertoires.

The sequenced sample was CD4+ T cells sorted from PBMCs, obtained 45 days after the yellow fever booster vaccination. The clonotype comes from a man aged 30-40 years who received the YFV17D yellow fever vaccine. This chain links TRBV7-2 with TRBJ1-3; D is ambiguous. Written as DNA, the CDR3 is TGTGCCAGCAGCTTAGAAGGAGTCTCTGGAAACACCATATATTTT. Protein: CASSLEGVSGNTIYF.